The 9 T cell receptor beta chains below were found in one sample sequenced in a study of T cells in Graves' hyperthyroidism and ophthalmopathy. Amplification targeted TCR beta CDR3 regions from RNA transcripts. A set of HTBI primers served as the primers for a first-round RT-PCR of the TCR CDR3. Each CDR3 protein is one row after TCRdb ran MiXCR on the multiplex PCR reads. The table records hundreds of thousands of distinct CDR3 sequences, roughly 14% of them present only once. The sequenced sample consisted of blood. These receptors were obtained from a man between 18 and 29 years old with Graves' ophthalmopathy.

The table lists this clonotype with many counts. V usage is TRBV29-1 and J usage is TRBJ2-5; 12 nucleotides line up with TRBD2. Germline V lookup: CDR1 SQVTM, CDR2 ANQGSEA. The trim removed 7 bases at V and 5 bases at J, leaving 14 bases unmatched. There are 16 residues in the CDR3. The CDR3 reads CSGRGTSGLMRETQYF. The CDR3 DNA reads TGCAGCGGTCGAGGGACTAGCGGGCTCATGAGGGAGACCCAGTACTTC.

The table lists this clonotype with many counts. This chain connects TRBV6-1 to TRBJ1-1; D ambiguous. The CDR3 sequence is 12 residues long. Deletions cut 5 bases from V and 6 bases from J, with 10 bases between. Looked up from germline, CDR1 is MNHNS and CDR2 is SASEGT. The CDR3 here is CASSSPWAEAFF. DNA of the CDR3: TGTGCCAGCAGTTCGCCTTGGGCTGAAGCTTTCTTT.

This clonotype showed up many times. V gene TRBV28 combines with J gene TRBJ2-7; D not resolved. Germline assignment: CDR1 MDHEN and CDR2 SYDVKM. This CDR3 spans 14 amino acids. With 2 bases removed from V and 4 bases from J, the gap between germline ends came to 12 bases. In DNA, the CDR3 is TGTGCCAGCAGTTTAAAAGTGGCAGGATACGAGCAGTACTTC. It codes for CASSLKVAGYEQYF.

This clonotype showed up many times. V gene TRBV7-9 combines with J gene TRBJ2-5; 7 bases are a match to TRBD2. CDR3 length equals 14 residues. V gave up 5 bases and J gave up 6 bases; unmatched junction bases: 9. Germline CDR1 SEHNR, CDR2 FQNEAQ (reference sequence). This CDR3 reads CASSVAFGGKTQYF. As DNA, the CDR3 is TGTGCCAGCAGCGTGGCTTTCGGGGGGAAGACCCAGTACTTC. Full variable domain (missing parts from reference TRBV7-9 and TRBJ2-5): DTGVSQNPRHKITKRGQNVTFRCDPISEHNRLYWYRQTLGQGPEFLTYFQNEAQLEKSRLLSDRFSAERPKGSFSTLEIQRTEQGDSAMYLCASSVAFGGKTQYFGPGTRLLVL.

This clonotype was seen at least ten times. The chain uses TRBV27 and TRBJ1-3, with 7 bases lining up with TRBD1. Germline assignment: CDR1 MNHEY and CDR2 SMNVEV (reference sequence). V shed 5 bases and J 2 bases; nucleotides not matched to a gene: 6. This CDR3 is 15 amino acids long. The CDR3 loop reads CASSVLGTAGNTIYF. Written as DNA, the CDR3 is TGTGCCAGCAGTGTACTCGGGACAGCTGGAAACACCATATATTTT.

V usage is TRBV29-1 and J usage is TRBJ2-2; tentatively, D is TRBD1 (5 bases). Between the trimmed V and J ends, which lost 5 bases and 0 bases, there was a span of 13 bases. Germline V gene sequence: CDR1 SQVTM, CDR2 ANQGSEA. The CDR3 consists of 15 residues. The CDR3 here is CSVMFWGANTGELFF. In DNA form, the CDR3 reads TGCAGCGTTATGTTTTGGGGCGCGAACACCGGGGAGCTGTTTTTT.

This chain uses TRBV9 with TRBJ1-6, with 7 bases identical to TRBD1. V dropped 3 bases and J dropped 7; count of bases not matched to a gene: 10. The CDR3 length is 16 residues. Germline V gene lookup returns CDR1 SGDLS and CDR2 YYNGEE. The CDR3 loop reads CASSAPLGQINSPLHF. CDR3 sequence (DNA): TGTGCCAGCAGCGCCCCATTGGGACAGATAAATTCACCCCTCCACTTT.

This clonotype was seen a handful of times. The chain carries TRBV29-1 and TRBJ1-4; no definite D call. Germline lookup yields CDR1 SQVTM and CDR2 ANQGSEA. Trimming cost V 5 bases and J 11 bases, with 21 bases left between them. The CDR3 has 14 amino acids. CDR3 protein: CSVPNDREERKLFF. CDR3 nucleotides: TGCAGCGTTCCTAACGACCGGGAGGAGAGGAAACTGTTTTTT.

The genes are TRBV5-4 and TRBJ2-3, with 7 bases aligning to TRBD2. The CDR3 covers 15 residues. J was trimmed by 6 bases and V by 0 bases; bases with no gene match: 7. Germline V gene sequence: CDR1 SGHNT, CDR2 YYREEE (reference sequence). The CDR3 DNA sequence: TGTGCCAGCAGCTTGGCCTCCGTGGGGGGGGATACGCAGTATTTT. It codes for CASSLASVGGDTQYF.